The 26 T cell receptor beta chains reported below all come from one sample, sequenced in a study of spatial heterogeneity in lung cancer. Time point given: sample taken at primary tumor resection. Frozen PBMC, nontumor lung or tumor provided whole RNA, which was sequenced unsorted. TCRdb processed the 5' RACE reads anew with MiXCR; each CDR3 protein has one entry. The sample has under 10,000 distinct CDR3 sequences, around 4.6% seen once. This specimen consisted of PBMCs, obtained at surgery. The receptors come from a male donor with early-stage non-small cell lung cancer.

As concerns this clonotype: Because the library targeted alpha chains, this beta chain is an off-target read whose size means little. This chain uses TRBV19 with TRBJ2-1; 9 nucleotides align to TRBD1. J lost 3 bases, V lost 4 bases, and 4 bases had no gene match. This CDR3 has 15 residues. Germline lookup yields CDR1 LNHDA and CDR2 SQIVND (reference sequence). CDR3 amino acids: CASSTGTGFYNEQFF. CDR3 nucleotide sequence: TGTGCCAGTAGTACCGGGACAGGGTTCTACAATGAGCAGTTCTTC.

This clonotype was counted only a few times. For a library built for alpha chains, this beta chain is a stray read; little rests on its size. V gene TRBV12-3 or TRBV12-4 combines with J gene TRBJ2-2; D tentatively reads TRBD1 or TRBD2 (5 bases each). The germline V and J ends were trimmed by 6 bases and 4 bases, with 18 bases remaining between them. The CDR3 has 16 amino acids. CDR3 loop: CASRSGTVRVTGELFF. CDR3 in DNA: TGTGCCAGCAGATCCGGGACGGTGCGTGTCACCGGGGAGCTGTTTTTT.

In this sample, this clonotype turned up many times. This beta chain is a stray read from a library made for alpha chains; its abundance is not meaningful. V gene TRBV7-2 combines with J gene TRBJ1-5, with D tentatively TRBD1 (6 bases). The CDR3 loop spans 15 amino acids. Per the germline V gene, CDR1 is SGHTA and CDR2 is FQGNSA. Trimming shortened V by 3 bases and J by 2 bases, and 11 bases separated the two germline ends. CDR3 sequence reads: CASSLGALGNQPQHF. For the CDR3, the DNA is TGTGCCAGCAGCTTGGGGGCTTTGGGCAATCAGCCCCAGCATTTT.

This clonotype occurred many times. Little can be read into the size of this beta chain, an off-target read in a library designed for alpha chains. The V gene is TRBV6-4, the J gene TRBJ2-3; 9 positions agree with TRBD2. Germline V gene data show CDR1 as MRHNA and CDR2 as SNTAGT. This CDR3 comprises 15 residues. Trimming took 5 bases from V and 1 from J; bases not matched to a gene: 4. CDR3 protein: CASSIIAGGTDTQYF. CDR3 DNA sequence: TGTGCCAGCAGTATTATAGCGGGGGGCACAGATACGCAGTATTTT.

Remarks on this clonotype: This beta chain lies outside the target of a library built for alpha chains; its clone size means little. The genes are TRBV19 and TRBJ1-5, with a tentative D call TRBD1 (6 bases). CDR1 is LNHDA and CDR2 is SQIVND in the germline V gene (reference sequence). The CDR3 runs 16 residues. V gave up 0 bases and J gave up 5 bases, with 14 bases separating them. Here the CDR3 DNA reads TGTGCCAGTAGTATAGATCGCAGGGGAGGATATCAGCCCCAGCATTTT. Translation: CASSIDRRGGYQPQHF.

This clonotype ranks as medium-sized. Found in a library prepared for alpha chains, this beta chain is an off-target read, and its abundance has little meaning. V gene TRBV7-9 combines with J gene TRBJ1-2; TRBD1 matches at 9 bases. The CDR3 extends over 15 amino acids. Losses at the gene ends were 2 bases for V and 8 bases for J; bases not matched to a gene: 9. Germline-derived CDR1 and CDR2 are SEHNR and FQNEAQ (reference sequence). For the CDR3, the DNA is TGTGCCAGCAGCTTAACCGAACAGGGGGCGCGGGGCTACACCTTC. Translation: CASSLTEQGARGYTF.

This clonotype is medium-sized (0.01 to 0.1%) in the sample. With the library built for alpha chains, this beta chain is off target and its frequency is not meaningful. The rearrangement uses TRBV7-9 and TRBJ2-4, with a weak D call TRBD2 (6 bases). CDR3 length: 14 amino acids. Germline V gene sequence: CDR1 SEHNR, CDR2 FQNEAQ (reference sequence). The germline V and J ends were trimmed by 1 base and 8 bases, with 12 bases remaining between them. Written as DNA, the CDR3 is TGTGCCAGCAGCTTAGTGGAGGGTAGGGACATTCAGTACTTC. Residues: CASSLVEGRDIQYF.

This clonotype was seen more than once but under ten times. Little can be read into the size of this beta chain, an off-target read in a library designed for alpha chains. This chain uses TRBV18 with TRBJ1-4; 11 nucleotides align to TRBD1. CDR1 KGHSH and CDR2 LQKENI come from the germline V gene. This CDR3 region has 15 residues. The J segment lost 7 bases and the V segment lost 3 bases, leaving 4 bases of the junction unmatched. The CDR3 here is CASSPGQGVLEKLFF. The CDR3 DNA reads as TGTGCCAGCTCACCGGGACAGGGGGTTCTTGAAAAACTGTTTTTT.

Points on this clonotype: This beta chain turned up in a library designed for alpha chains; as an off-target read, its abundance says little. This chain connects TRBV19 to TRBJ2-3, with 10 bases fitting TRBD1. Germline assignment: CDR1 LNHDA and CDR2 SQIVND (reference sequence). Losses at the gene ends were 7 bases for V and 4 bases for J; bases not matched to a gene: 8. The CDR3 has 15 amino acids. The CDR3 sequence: CASTPLTGGSDTQYF. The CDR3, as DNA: TGTGCCAGTACTCCCCTGACAGGGGGCTCAGATACGCAGTATTTT.

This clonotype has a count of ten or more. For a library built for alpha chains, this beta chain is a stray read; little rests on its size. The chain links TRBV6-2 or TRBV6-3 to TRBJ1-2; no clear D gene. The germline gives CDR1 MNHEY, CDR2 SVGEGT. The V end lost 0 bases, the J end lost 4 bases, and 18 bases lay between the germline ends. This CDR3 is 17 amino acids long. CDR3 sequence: CASSYSKTHSPAYGYTF. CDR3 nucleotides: TGTGCCAGCAGTTACTCGAAGACCCATTCCCCCGCCTATGGCTACACCTTC.

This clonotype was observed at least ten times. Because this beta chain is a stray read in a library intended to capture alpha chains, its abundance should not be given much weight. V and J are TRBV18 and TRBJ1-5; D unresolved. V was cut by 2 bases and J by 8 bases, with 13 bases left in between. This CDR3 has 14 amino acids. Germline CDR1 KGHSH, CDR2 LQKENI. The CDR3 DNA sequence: TGTGCCAGCTCACCAGCGGGCCTCGTGGAGCCCCAGCATTTT. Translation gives CASSPAGLVEPQHF.

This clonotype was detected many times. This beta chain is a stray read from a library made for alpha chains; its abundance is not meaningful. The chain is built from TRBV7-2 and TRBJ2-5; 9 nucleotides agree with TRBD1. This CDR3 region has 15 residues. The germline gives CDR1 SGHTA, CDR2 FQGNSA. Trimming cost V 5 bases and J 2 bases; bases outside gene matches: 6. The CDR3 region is CASSPGTGIQETQYF. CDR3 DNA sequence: TGTGCCAGCAGCCCCGGGACAGGGATTCAAGAGACCCAGTACTTC.

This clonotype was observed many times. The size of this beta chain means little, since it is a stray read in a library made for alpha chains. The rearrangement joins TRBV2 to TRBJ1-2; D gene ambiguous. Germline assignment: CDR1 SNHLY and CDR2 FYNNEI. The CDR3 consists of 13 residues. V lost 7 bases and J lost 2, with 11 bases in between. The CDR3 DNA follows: TGTGCCAGCACGCGGGAATCCAACTATGGCTACACCTTC. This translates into CASTRESNYGYTF.

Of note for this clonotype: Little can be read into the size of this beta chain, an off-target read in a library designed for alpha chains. The DNA of the CDR3 is TGTGCCAGCAGTTACGCGGGACAGGGCAATCAGCCCCAGCATTTT. Translation: CASSYAGQGNQPQHF. This chain joins TRBV6-5 and TRBJ1-5, with 8 bases matching TRBD1. V dropped 2 bases and J dropped 2; count of bases not matched to a gene: 2. The CDR3 consists of 15 residues. CDR1 and CDR2 from the germline V gene are MNHEY and SVGAGI.

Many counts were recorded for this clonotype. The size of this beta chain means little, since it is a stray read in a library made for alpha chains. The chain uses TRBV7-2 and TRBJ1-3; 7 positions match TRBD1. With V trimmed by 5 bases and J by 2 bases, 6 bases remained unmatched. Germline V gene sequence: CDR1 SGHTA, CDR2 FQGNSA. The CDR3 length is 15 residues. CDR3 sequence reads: CASSPWDSTGNTIYF. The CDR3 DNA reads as TGTGCCAGCAGCCCCTGGGACAGTACTGGAAACACCATATATTTT.

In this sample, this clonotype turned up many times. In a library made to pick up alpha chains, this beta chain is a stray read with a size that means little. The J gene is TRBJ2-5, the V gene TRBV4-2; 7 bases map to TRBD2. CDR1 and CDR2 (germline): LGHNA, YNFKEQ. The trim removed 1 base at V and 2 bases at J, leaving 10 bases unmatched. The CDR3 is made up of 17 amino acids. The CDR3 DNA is TGTGCCAGCAGCCAAGGGTCTCGCGGGGGAGCTCAAGAGACCCAGTACTTC. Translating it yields CASSQGSRGGAQETQYF.

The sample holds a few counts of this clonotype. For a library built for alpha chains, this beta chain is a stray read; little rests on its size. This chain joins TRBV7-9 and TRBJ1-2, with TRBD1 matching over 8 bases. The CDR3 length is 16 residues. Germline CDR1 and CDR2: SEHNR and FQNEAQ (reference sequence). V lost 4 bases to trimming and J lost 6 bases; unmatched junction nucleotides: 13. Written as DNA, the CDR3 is TGTGCCAGCAGCTCAAAAGAGCTAGACAGGGGCCATGGCTACACCTTC. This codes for CASSSKELDRGHGYTF. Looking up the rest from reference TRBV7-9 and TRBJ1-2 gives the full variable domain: DTGVSQNPRHKITKRGQNVTFRCDPISEHNRLYWYRQTLGQGPEFLTYFQNEAQLEKSRLLSDRFSAERPKGSFSTLEIQRTEQGDSAMYLCASSSKELDRGHGYTFGSGTRLTVV.

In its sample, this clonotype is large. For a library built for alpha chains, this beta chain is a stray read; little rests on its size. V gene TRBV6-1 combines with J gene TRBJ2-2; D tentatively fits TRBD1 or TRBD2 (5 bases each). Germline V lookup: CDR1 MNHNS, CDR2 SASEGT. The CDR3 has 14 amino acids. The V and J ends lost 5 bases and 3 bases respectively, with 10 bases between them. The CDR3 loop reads CASSSGTDTGELFF. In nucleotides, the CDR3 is TGTGCCAGCAGTTCCGGGACGGACACCGGGGAGCTGTTTTTT.

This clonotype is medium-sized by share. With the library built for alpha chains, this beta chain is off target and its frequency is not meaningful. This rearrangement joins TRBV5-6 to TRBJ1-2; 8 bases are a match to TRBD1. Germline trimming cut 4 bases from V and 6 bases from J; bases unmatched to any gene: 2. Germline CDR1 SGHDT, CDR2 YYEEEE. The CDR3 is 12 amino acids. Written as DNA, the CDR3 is TGTGCCAGCAGCCTGGGACAGGATGGCTACACCTTC. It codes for CASSLGQDGYTF.

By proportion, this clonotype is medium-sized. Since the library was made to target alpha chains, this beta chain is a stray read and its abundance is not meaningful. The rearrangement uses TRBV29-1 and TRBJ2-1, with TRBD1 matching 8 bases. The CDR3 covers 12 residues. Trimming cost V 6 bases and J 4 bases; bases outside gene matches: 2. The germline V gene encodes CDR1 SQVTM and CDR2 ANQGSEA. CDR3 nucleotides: TGCAGCGTCGGGACAGGTTACAATGAGCAGTTCTTC. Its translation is CSVGTGYNEQFF.

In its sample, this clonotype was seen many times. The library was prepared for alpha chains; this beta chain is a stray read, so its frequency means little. Written as DNA, the CDR3 is TGCAGCGTTGATAGGCTTCAGGGGGGTGGCTACACCTTC. It is translated as CSVDRLQGGGYTF. This chain joins TRBV29-1 and TRBJ1-2; 7 nucleotides match TRBD1. This CDR3 has 13 amino acids. V shed 3 bases and J 7 bases; nucleotides not matched to a gene: 8. Germline CDR1 is SQVTM and CDR2 is ANQGSEA.

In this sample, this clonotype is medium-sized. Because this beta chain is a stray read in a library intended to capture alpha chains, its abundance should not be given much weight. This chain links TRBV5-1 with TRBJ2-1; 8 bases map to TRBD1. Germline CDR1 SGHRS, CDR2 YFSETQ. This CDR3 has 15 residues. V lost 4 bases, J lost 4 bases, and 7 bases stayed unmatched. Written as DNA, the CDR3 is TGCGCCAGCAGCCCAGGACAGGGCTTTTACAATGAGCAGTTCTTC. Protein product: CASSPGQGFYNEQFF.

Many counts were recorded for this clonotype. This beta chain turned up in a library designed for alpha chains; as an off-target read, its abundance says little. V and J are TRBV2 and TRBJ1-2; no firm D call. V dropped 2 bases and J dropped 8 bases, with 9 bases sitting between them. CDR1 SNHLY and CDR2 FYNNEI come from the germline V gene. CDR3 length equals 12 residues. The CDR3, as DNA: TGTGCCAGCAGTGAATGGGCGAGAGGCTACACCTTC. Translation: CASSEWARGYTF.

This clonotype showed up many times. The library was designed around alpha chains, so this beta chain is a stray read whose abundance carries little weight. The chain's CDR3 is CASSLVSGTHNEQFF. The CDR3 DNA sequence: TGTGCCAGCAGCTTAGTATCCGGGACCCACAATGAGCAGTTCTTC. V and J are TRBV7-9 and TRBJ2-1, with D possibly called TRBD1 or TRBD2 (5 bases each). The CDR3 has 15 residues. V dropped 1 base and J dropped 5 bases, with 12 bases sitting between them. Germline CDR1 and CDR2: SEHNR and FQNEAQ (reference sequence).

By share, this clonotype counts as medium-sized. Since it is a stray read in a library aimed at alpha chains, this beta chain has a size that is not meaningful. The CDR3 nucleotides read TGTGCCAGCAGCTTAGATTATCGTACAGATACGCAGTATTTT. Translated: CASSLDYRTDTQYF. The chain recombines TRBV11-2 with TRBJ2-3, with D unresolved. This CDR3 has 14 residues. V gave up 0 bases and J gave up 3 bases, with 7 bases separating them. CDR1 is SGHAT and CDR2 is FQNNGV in the germline V gene.

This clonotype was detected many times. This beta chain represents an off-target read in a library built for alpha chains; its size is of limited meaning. In nucleotides, the CDR3 is TGTGCCAGCAGTTCTGATAGCAATCAGCCCCAGCATTTT. It translates to CASSSDSNQPQHF. The chain carries TRBV28 and TRBJ1-5; no clear D gene. The ends were cut back, 4 bases at V and 0 bases at J, with 4 bases in the middle. CDR3 size: 13 residues. Germline V CDR1 and CDR2: MDHEN, SYDVKM.